The 27 T cell receptor beta chains reported below all come from one sample, sequenced in a study of T cells in Graves' hyperthyroidism and ophthalmopathy. RNA transcripts provided the source from which TCR beta CDR3 regions were amplified. The HTBI primer set served for first-round RT-PCR of the TCR CDR3. A single record per CDR3 protein comes from TCRdb applying MiXCR to the multiplex PCR reads. Seen here are 50,000 to 60,000 distinct CDR3 sequences, about 49% observed once, and the top ten hold 9.5% to 15%. Sample: blood. The receptors come from a woman in her 30s with Graves' ophthalmopathy.

This clonotype was seen just once. This chain connects TRBV7-9 to TRBJ2-1; 9 positions agree with TRBD2. The CDR3 spans 19 residues. The J segment lost 4 bases and the V segment lost 2 bases, leaving 15 bases of the junction unmatched. Germline values: CDR1 SEHNR, CDR2 FQNEAQ (reference sequence). The CDR3 is CASSLCQAQELAGYNEQFF. CDR3 DNA sequence: TGTGCCAGCAGCTTATGTCAGGCTCAAGAACTAGCGGGTTACAATGAGCAGTTCTTC.

For this clonotype: One junction end disagrees with the germline gene, perhaps due to a read error. The V call is TRBV2, the J call TRBJ1-1, with no clear D. The germline gives CDR1 SNHLY, CDR2 FYNNEI. The CDR3 sequence is 14 residues long. DNA of the CDR3: TGTGCCAGCAGTGAGTATGGAGCGAACGCTGAAGCTTTCTTT. This sequence encodes CASSEYGANAEAFF. Looking up the rest from reference TRBV2 and TRBJ1-1 gives the full variable domain: EPEVTQTPSHQVTQMGQEVILRCVPISNHLYFYWYRQILGQKVEFLVSFYNNEISEKSEIFDDQFSVERPDGSNFTLKIRSTKLEDSAMYFCASSEYGANAEAFFGQGTRLTVV.

This clonotype was observed at least ten times. V usage is TRBV6-5 and J usage is TRBJ1-6; possible D gene TRBD1, 5 bases. There are 13 residues in the CDR3. V gave up 5 bases and J gave up 7 bases, with 9 bases separating them. Germline V gene sequence: CDR1 MNHEY, CDR2 SVGAGI. Here the CDR3 reads CASSQGGNSPLHF. In nucleotides, the CDR3 is TGTGCCAGCAGTCAGGGTGGGAATTCACCCCTCCACTTT.

In its sample, this clonotype was seen many times. The V call is TRBV28, the J call TRBJ2-7; tentatively, D is TRBD1 (6 bases). The CDR3 has 14 amino acids. Germline values: CDR1 MDHEN, CDR2 SYDVKM. With 3 bases removed from V and 1 base from J, the gap between germline ends came to 10 bases. CDR3 DNA sequence: TGTGCCAGCAGTTTCAGGGGCTGGTCCTACGAGCAGTACTTC. Its protein is CASSFRGWSYEQYF.

This clonotype was counted ten times or more. The chain combines TRBV20-1 with TRBJ1-1, with D tentatively TRBD1 (5 bases). This CDR3 comprises 15 residues. V dropped 0 bases and J dropped 0 bases, with 11 bases sitting between them. Germline V gives CDR1 DFQATT, CDR2 SNEGSKA (reference sequence). This CDR3 is CSARDWGSMNTEAFF. CDR3 bases: TGCAGTGCTAGAGATTGGGGCAGCATGAACACTGAAGCTTTCTTT.

The sample holds many counts of this clonotype. The rearrangement links TRBV6-4 to TRBJ2-2, with 10 bases aligning to TRBD2. The CDR3 has 15 amino acids. J gave up 4 bases and V 6 bases, and 5 bases lay outside the gene matches. The V gene's germline CDR1 is MRHNA and CDR2 SNTAGT. The CDR3: CASSGSSGSTGELFF. CDR3 coding DNA: TGTGCCAGCAGCGGATCTAGCGGGAGCACCGGGGAGCTGTTTTTT.

This clonotype was observed a single time. V is TRBV5-4 and J is TRBJ2-7; tentative D call: TRBD1 (5 bases). Trimming pared 3 bases from V and 6 bases from J, leaving 10 bases between. Per the germline V gene, CDR1 is SGHNT and CDR2 is YYREEE (reference sequence). CDR3 length equals 12 residues. The CDR3 reads CASSSSGREQYF. The CDR3 nucleotides are TGTGCCAGCAGCTCGTCAGGGCGCGAGCAGTACTTC.

In its sample, this clonotype was seen a few times. The chain combines TRBV7-9 with TRBJ1-2, with D unresolved. V shed 5 bases and J shed 1 base, with 2 bases lying between them. The CDR3 length is 11 residues. In germline, CDR1 is SEHNR, CDR2 FQNEAQ (reference sequence). The chain's CDR3 is CASSDNYGYTF. Written as DNA, the CDR3 is TGTGCCAGCAGCGATAACTATGGCTACACCTTC.

This clonotype was observed at least ten times. This chain joins TRBV4-1 and TRBJ2-5; perhaps D is TRBD1 or TRBD2 (5 bases each). The CDR3 runs 15 residues. Germline-derived CDR1 and CDR2 are MGHRA and YSYEKL. The V and J ends lost 1 base and 1 base respectively, with 10 bases between them. The CDR3 DNA is TGCGCCAGCAGCCAAGGTCAGGGAGTCCAAGAGACCCAGTACTTC. This encodes CASSQGQGVQETQYF.

CDR3 in amino acids: CAIRGLAMHDEQFF. The CDR3 bases are TGTGCCATCAGGGGCCTAGCGATGCACGATGAGCAGTTCTTC. The chain employs TRBV10-3 and TRBJ2-1; maybe TRBD2 (6 bases). Between the trimmed V and J ends, which lost 6 bases and 8 bases, there was a span of 17 bases. Germline loops: CDR1 ENHRY, CDR2 SYGVKD. The CDR3 is 14 residues long.

This clonotype has just a few counts. The chain joins TRBV29-1 to TRBJ2-1, with TRBD2 identical over 12 bases. The CDR3 has 16 residues. J was trimmed by 0 bases and V by 5 bases; bases with no gene match: 5. Germline-derived CDR1 and CDR2 are SQVTM and ANQGSEA. The CDR3 DNA is TGCAGCGTTTCTAGCGGGAGGGGATTCTCCTACAATGAGCAGTTCTTC. Amino acids: CSVSSGRGFSYNEQFF.

This rearrangement joins TRBV20-1 to TRBJ1-5; D remains unclear. With 6 bases removed from V and 0 bases from J, the gap between germline ends came to 15 bases. The CDR3 length is 15 residues. In germline, CDR1 is DFQATT, CDR2 SNEGSKA (reference sequence). In DNA form, the CDR3 reads TGCAGTGCACAACCCGGCACAGTTAGCAATCAGCCCCAGCATTTT. Protein sequence: CSAQPGTVSNQPQHF.

In its sample, this clonotype was seen once. This chain joins TRBV20-1 and TRBJ1-2; D is possibly TRBD1 (5 bases). CDR1 is DFQATT, CDR2 SNEGSKA, per germline (reference sequence). The CDR3 is 12 amino acids. Trimming shortened V by 3 bases and J by 8 bases, and 13 bases separated the two germline ends. In DNA form, the CDR3 reads TGCAGTGCTAGCGACGGGGGGAGCGGCTACACCTTC. This gives the protein CSASDGGSGYTF.

V gene TRBV2 combines with J gene TRBJ2-7; no reliable D call. Germline CDR1 SNHLY, CDR2 FYNNEI. This CDR3 region has 8 residues. The V gene lost 4 bases and the J gene lost 9 bases, with 1 base spanning the gap. The CDR3 DNA sequence: TGTGCCAGCAGTGGGCAGTACTTC. This codes for CASSGQYF.

This clonotype was found many times. CDR3 amino acids: CSAGGRGGYTF. The CDR3 bases are TGCAGCGCCGGGGGGAGGGGTGGCTACACCTTC. This chain joins TRBV29-1 and TRBJ1-2, with D possibly being TRBD1 (5 bases). The germline gives CDR1 SQVTM, CDR2 ANQGSEA. The ends were cut back, 7 bases at V and 7 bases at J, with 13 bases in the middle. This CDR3 spans 11 amino acids. Supplemented by reference TRBV29-1 and TRBJ1-2, the full variable domain reads SAVISQKPSRDICQRGTSLTIQCQVDSQVTMMFWYRQQPGQSLTLIATANQGSEATYESGFVIDKFPISRPNLTFSTLTVSNMSPEDSSIYLCSAGGRGGYTFGSGTRLTVV.

This clonotype was observed many times. V is TRBV5-6 and J is TRBJ2-5; 7 positions match TRBD1. The ends lost 1 base at V and 4 bases at J; junction bases unmatched: 13. CDR1 is SGHDT, CDR2 YYEEEE, per germline. This CDR3 has 17 residues. DNA for the CDR3: TGTGCCAGCAGCTTGATATCCGGTAAAGGGGGCGGAGAGACCCAGTACTTC. Protein product: CASSLISGKGGGETQYF.

In its sample, this clonotype was seen many times. The V call is TRBV27, the J call TRBJ2-2; tentatively, D is TRBD1 or TRBD2 (6 bases each). The CDR3 has 14 amino acids. Germline V gene data show CDR1 as MNHEY and CDR2 as SMNVEV (reference sequence). The V end lost 3 bases, the J end lost 7 bases, and 12 bases lay between the germline ends. CDR3 in DNA: TGTGCCAGCAGTTTCGGCAGGGGAGGCGGGGAGCTGTTTTTT. Translated: CASSFGRGGGELFF.

This clonotype was recorded many times. The chain employs TRBV7-2 and TRBJ2-3, with TRBD2 as a possible D gene (6 bases). V dropped 4 bases and J dropped 1 base, with 18 bases sitting between them. The CDR3 loop spans 17 amino acids. Germline values: CDR1 SGHTA, CDR2 FQGNSA. CDR3 protein: CASSSGGSGGRTDTQYF. CDR3 in DNA: TGTGCCAGCAGCTCCGGTGGGTCTGGAGGGCGCACAGATACGCAGTATTTT.

The table lists this clonotype with many counts. The chain links TRBV7-2 to TRBJ2-1, with D possibly matching TRBD2 (5 bases). Looked up from germline, CDR1 is SGHTA and CDR2 is FQGNSA. Trimming shortened V by 6 bases and J by 9 bases, and 15 bases separated the two germline ends. The CDR3 sequence is 13 residues long. CDR3 loop: CASRRLGVGEQFF. CDR3 bases: TGTGCCAGCAGGAGACTCGGGGTCGGTGAGCAGTTCTTC.

Note on this clonotype: This may stem from a read error, because a much larger clone lies one nucleotide away. The chain combines TRBV5-6 with TRBJ1-2; TRBD1 agrees at 8 bases. Trimming cost V 3 bases and J 7 bases; bases outside gene matches: 8. The CDR3 runs 14 residues. Germline V CDR1 and CDR2: SGHDT, YYEEEE. The CDR3 DNA is TGTGCCAGCAGCTCTCAGGGGGCCGATGCTGGCTACACCTTC. Its protein product is CASSSQGADAGYTF.

There are many counts of this clonotype. Since a much larger clone is just one base distant, this may be a read error. The V gene is TRBV7-8, the J gene TRBJ2-5; 7 nucleotides line up with TRBD2. CDR1 and CDR2 from the germline V gene are SGHVS and FQNEAQ. CDR3 length: 15 residues. V lost 2 bases and J lost 4; bases outside the gene matches: 7. The CDR3 DNA sequence: TGTGCCAGCAGCTTAACGGGAGGTTTAGGAGAGACCCAGTACTTC. This codes for CASSLTGGLGETQYF.

This clonotype has more than one count but fewer than ten. The chain recombines TRBV25-1 with TRBJ2-1; no definite D call. This CDR3 is 15 amino acids long. With 4 bases removed from V and 5 bases from J, the gap between germline ends came to 15 bases. CDR1 and CDR2 (germline): MGHDK, SYGVNS. CDR3: CASSAGRRAHNEQFF. The CDR3 DNA follows: TGTGCCAGCAGTGCAGGCCGCCGAGCCCACAATGAGCAGTTCTTC.

J is TRBJ1-1 and V is TRBV7-9, with TRBD1 identical over 9 bases. The germline CDR1 and CDR2 sequences are SEHNR and FQNEAQ (reference sequence). This CDR3 has 16 amino acids. Trimming took 6 bases from V and 5 from J; bases not matched to a gene: 13. CDR3 region: CASRPKTGGGETEAFF. The DNA for the CDR3 is TGTGCCAGCAGACCAAAGACAGGGGGAGGAGAGACTGAAGCTTTCTTT.

The rearrangement links TRBV19 to TRBJ1-2, with 12 nucleotides matching TRBD1. Germline values: CDR1 LNHDA, CDR2 SQIVND (reference sequence). The CDR3 totals 17 residues. Trimming at V came to 5 bases and at J to 4 bases, leaving 11 bases not matched to a gene. Written as DNA, the CDR3 is TGTGCCAGTAGTTTCGCCGGGACAGGGGGCCGGGGCTATGGCTACACCTTC. This sequence encodes CASSFAGTGGRGYGYTF.

The rearrangement joins TRBV15 to TRBJ2-1; 8 nucleotides align to TRBD2. The germline gives CDR1 LNHNV, CDR2 YYDKDF (reference sequence). The V segment lost 1 base and the J segment 6 bases; nucleotides outside the gene matches: 2. The length of the CDR3 is 14 residues. The CDR3 here is CATSRVGTSNEQFF. The CDR3 DNA is TGTGCCACCAGCAGAGTGGGGACTAGCAATGAGCAGTTCTTC.

This clonotype was detected ten times or more. The chain is built from TRBV7-6 and TRBJ2-7; 8 positions agree with TRBD1. The germline CDR1 and CDR2 sequences are SGHVS and FNYEAQ. CDR3 length: 14 amino acids. Unmatched junction bases numbered 5, after V lost 7 bases and J lost 0 bases. The CDR3: CASTRTGSSYEQYF. CDR3 nucleotides: TGTGCCAGCACACGGACAGGGAGCTCCTACGAGCAGTACTTC.

This clonotype was counted many times. The V gene is TRBV12-3 or TRBV12-4, the J gene TRBJ2-1; tentatively, D is TRBD2 (6 bases). Trimming stripped 0 bases from V and 5 bases from J, with 17 bases between. The CDR3 runs 17 residues. The CDR3 loop is CASSLASGLALNNEQFF. In DNA, the CDR3 is TGTGCCAGCAGTTTAGCATCCGGCCTAGCGCTTAACAATGAGCAGTTCTTC.